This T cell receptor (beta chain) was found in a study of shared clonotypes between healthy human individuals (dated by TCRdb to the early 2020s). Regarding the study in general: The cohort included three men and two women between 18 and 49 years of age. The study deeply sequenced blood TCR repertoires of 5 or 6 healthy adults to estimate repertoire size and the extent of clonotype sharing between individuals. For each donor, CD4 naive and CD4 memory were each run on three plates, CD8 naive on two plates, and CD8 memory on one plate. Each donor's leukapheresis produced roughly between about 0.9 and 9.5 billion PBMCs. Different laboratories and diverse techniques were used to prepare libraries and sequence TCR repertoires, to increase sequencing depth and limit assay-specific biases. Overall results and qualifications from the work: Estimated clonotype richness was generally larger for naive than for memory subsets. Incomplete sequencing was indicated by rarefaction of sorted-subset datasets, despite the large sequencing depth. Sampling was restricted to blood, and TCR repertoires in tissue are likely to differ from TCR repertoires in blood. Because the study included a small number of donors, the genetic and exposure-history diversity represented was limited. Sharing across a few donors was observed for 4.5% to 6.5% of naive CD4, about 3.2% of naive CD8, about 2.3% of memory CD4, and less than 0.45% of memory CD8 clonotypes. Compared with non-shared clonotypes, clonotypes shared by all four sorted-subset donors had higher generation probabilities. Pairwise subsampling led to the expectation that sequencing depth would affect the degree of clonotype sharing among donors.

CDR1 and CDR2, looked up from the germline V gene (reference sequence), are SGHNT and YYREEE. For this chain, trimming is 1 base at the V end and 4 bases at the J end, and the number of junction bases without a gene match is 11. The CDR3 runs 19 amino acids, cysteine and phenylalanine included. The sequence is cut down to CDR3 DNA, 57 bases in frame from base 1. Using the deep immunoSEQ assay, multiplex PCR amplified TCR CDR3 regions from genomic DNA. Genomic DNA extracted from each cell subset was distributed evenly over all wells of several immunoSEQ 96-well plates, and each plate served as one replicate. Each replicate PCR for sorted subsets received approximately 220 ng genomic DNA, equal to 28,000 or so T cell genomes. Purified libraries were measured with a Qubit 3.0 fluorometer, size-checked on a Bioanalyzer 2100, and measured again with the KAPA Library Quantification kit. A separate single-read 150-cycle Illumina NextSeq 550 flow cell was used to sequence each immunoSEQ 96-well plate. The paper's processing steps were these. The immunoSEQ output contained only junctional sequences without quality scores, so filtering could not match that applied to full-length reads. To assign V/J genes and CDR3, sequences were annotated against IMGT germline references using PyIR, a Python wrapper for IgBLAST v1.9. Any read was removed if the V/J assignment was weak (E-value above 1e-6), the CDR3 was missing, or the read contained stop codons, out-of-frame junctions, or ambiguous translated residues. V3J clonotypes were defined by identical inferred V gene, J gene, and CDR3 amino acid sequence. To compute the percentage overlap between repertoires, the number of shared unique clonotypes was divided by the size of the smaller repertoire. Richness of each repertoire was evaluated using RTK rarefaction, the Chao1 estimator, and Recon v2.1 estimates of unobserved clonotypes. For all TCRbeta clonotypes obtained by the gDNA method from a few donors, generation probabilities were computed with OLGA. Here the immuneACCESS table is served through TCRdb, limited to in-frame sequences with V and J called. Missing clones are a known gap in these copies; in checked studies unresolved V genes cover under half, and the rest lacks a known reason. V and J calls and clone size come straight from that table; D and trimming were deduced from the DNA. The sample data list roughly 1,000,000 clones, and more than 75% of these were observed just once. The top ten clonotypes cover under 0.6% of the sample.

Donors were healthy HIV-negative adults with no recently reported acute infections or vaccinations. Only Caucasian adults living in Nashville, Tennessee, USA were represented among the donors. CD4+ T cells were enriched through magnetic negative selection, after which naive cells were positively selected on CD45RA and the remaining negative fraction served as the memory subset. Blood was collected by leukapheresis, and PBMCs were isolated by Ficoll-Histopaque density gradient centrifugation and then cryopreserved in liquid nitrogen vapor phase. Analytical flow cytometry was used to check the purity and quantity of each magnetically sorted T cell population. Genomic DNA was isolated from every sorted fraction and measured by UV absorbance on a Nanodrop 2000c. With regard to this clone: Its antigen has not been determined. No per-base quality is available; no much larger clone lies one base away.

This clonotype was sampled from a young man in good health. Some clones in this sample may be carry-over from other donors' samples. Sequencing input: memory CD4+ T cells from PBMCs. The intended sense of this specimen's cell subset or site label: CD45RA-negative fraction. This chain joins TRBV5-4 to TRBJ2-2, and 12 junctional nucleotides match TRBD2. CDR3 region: CASSLRRLAGEGSTGELFF. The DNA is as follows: TGTGCCAGCAGCTTGCGTCGACTAGCGGGAGAAGGCTCCACCGGGGAGCTGTTTTTT.